Listed below are T cell receptor beta chains from one sample, sequenced in a study of response to subunit inactivated influenza vaccine. TCRdb fed the RT-PCR reads into MiXCR, producing one record per CDR3 protein. This sample has about 700,000 distinct CDR3 sequences, with roughly 14% found just once. The sequencing used PBMCs from blood, collected less than 15 days before vaccination. These receptors originate from a man aged 50-60 years who received an inactivated influenza vaccine. Each CDR3 is given with its conserved first and last residue. D genes are given only for firm matches. Rows may omit the clone size; those that give it use once, few, many or a size class.

clone_size j_call d_call v_call cdr3_nt cdr3_aa
- TRBJ2-5 TRBD2 TRBV11-2 TGTGCCAGCAGCCCTGCCGGGACTACGAACCAAGAGAACCAGTACTTC CASSPAGTTNQENQYF
few TRBJ2-7 - TRBV7-9 TGTGCCAGCAACACGGACAGACGCTCCTACGAGCAGTACTTC CASNTDRRSYEQYF
- TRBJ1-1 - TRBV6-6 TGTGCCAGCAGTTACTCGGCGGGCTTAGAAGCTTTCTTT CASSYSAGLEAFF
few TRBJ2-7 - TRBV7-9 TGTGCCAGCAGCTTAGGGCTTCAGGCGTCCTACGAGCAGTACTTC CASSLGLQASYEQYF
- TRBJ2-7 - TRBV5-1 TGCGCCAGCAGCCCGACTAGAGGTGAGCAGTACTTC CASSPTRGEQYF
few TRBJ2-1 TRBD2 TRBV6-1 TGTGCCAGCAGGAGAGAGCGGGGGGGACACTACAATGAGCAGTTCTTC CASRRERGGHYNEQFF
few TRBJ1-1 - TRBV7-8 TGTGCCAGCAGCTTATCGACGCGGGGGTTGAACACTGAAGCTTTCTTT CASSLSTRGLNTEAFF
few TRBJ1-5 - TRBV20-1 TGCAGTGCTACGGACGGGGATCAGCCCCAGCATTTT CSATDGDQPQHF
few TRBJ1-3 - TRBV28 TGTGCCAGCAGCCCGGCCCAAGGACCTGGAAACACCATATATTTT CASSPAQGPGNTIYF
- TRBJ2-7 - TRBV29-1 TGCAGCGTGATGGGCGGGGTTAGCTCCTACGAGCAGTACTTC CSVMGGVSSYEQYF
many TRBJ2-2 - TRBV20-1 TGCAGTGCTTTACCCTTAGCTCTCGACTTGAACACCGGGGAGCTGTTTTTT CSALPLALDLNTGELFF
- TRBJ2-3 - TRBV5-1 TGCGCCAGCAGTTTAGATGTGTGGCCGAGCACAGATACGCAGTATTTT CASSLDVWPSTDTQYF
- TRBJ2-1 - TRBV6-1 TGTGCCAGCAGTGTCCTCGGCCCATCCTACAATGAGCAGTTCTTC CASSVLGPSYNEQFF
few TRBJ2-1 - TRBV20-1 TGCAGTGCTAGTAAGTCTAGCTTCAATGAGCAGTTCTTC CSASKSSFNEQFF
- TRBJ2-7 - TRBV3-1 TGTGCCAGCAGCCAAGTCGCCACTTCCTACGAGCAGTACTTC CASSQVATSYEQYF
- TRBJ2-7 - TRBV28 TGTGCCAGCAGTTTAGGGTCCGGGACCAGTGGCGAGCAGTACTTC CASSLGSGTSGEQYF
few TRBJ2-3 - TRBV12-3/TRBV12-4 TGTGCCAGCCGTTCGAGTTGGGGGGGCTCAGATACGCAGTATTTT CASRSSWGGSDTQYF
few TRBJ2-5 TRBD1 TRBV4-1 TGCGCCAGCAGCCAAGAGGAACCACGAGGGACAGGAGGTTTTCAAGAGACCCAGTACTTC CASSQEEPRGTGGFQETQYF
- TRBJ2-5 - TRBV20-1 TGCAGTGCTAGAAGAAGGGCCGGTGAGACCCAGTACTTC CSARRRAGETQYF
- TRBJ1-4 TRBD1 TRBV20-1 TGCAGTGCTGCCCCGACAGGGATAGAAGAAAAACTGTTTTTT CSAAPTGIEEKLFF
many TRBJ2-7 - TRBV3-1 TGTGCCAGCAGCAACCAGGGATACGAGCAGTACTTC CASSNQGYEQYF
few TRBJ1-2 TRBD1 TRBV28 TGTGCCAGCAGTCCAGCGGACAGGGCTGCTGGCTACACCTTC CASSPADRAAGYTF
few TRBJ1-1 - TRBV4-3 TGCGCCAGCAGCCAAGATGGGTTGGCAGAGAACACTGAAGCTTTCTTT CASSQDGLAENTEAFF
- TRBJ1-5 - TRBV28 TGTGCCACTGGAGCAGATTTTAGCAATCAGCCCCAGCATTTT CATGADFSNQPQHF
- TRBJ2-5 TRBD2 TRBV12-3/TRBV12-4 TGTGCCAGCAGTTTAGCGCGTGGTCCTAGCGGTCACCAAGAGACCCAGTACTTC CASSLARGPSGHQETQYF
- TRBJ1-5 TRBD1 TRBV2 TGTGCCAGCAGTGGGACAGGGGGCTTTCAGCCCCAGCATTTT CASSGTGGFQPQHF
- TRBJ1-2 - TRBV6-6 TGTGCCAGCAGTTATCTGGACGGAGCCGGCTACACCTTC CASSYLDGAGYTF
- TRBJ2-1 TRBD1 TRBV6-5 TGTGCCAGCAGTTACTCTGCCAGGGGGCTATACAATGAGCAGTTCTTC CASSYSARGLYNEQFF
- TRBJ2-5 TRBD1 TRBV28 TGTGCCAGCAGTCCCATGGACAGGGAAGAGACCCAGTACTTC CASSPMDREETQYF